The 14 T cell receptor beta chains reported below all come from one sample, sequenced in a study of control samples from healthy donors and cancer patients. Profiled with immunoSEQ multiplex PCR; TCRdb holds only in-frame clones, not every one. The data include under 200,000 clones; the top ten clones carry 2% to 2.5%. Source material: blood. The receptors derive from a woman between 25 and 40 years old in good health.

The genes are TRBV7-6 and TRBJ2-3, with 10 bases matching TRBD1. J was trimmed by 0 bases and V by 2 bases; bases with no gene match: 5. The germline V gene has CDR1 SGHVS and CDR2 FNYEAQ. This CDR3 comprises 17 residues. CDR3 sequence (DNA): TGTGCCAGCAGCTTAAGACCGGGACAGGGGAGCACAGATACGCAGTATTTT. It yields the protein CASSLRPGQGSTDTQYF.

The rearrangement links TRBV19 to TRBJ2-1; D remains unclear. CDR1 and CDR2 (germline): LNHDA, SQIVND (reference sequence). The CDR3 runs 14 residues. V lost 3 bases, J lost 7 bases, and 13 bases lay in between. CDR3 nucleotides: TGTGCCAGTAGTATTCTGGGATTTGATAATGAGCAGTTCTTC. Translation gives CASSILGFDNEQFF.

The V gene is TRBV7-2, the J gene TRBJ1-2, with D perhaps TRBD1 (6 bases). The CDR3 length is 13 residues. CDR1 and CDR2 from the germline V gene are SGHTA and FQGNSA. Trimming shortened V by 7 bases and J by 2 bases, and 11 bases separated the two germline ends. CDR3 DNA sequence: TGTGCCAGCACCTTCCAGGGGAACTATGGCTACACCTTC. Translating gives CASTFQGNYGYTF.

This chain links TRBV5-1 with TRBJ2-2; possible D gene TRBD1, 8 bases. From germline, CDR1 is SGHRS and CDR2 YFSETQ. The CDR3 length is 15 residues. V was trimmed by 6 bases and J by 3 bases, leaving 15 bases between them. The chain's CDR3 is CASNPTGGDTGELFF. For the CDR3, the DNA is TGCGCCAGCAACCCTACAGGGGGGGACACCGGGGAGCTGTTTTTT. Full variable domain (missing parts from reference TRBV5-1 and TRBJ2-2): KAGVTQTPRYLIKTRGQQVTLSCSPISGHRSVSWYQQTPGQGLQFLFEYFSETQRNKGNFPGRFSGRQFSNSRSEMNVSTLELGDSALYLCASNPTGGDTGELFFGEGSRLTVL.

The chain uses TRBV28 and TRBJ2-7; 8 bases fit TRBD1. CDR1 MDHEN and CDR2 SYDVKM come from the germline V gene. The CDR3 runs 15 residues. V lost 2 bases, J lost 3 bases, and 6 bases stayed unmatched. The CDR3 DNA sequence: TGTGCCAGCAGTTTACCCGGGACAGGAGGCTACGAGCAGTACTTC. Protein sequence: CASSLPGTGGYEQYF.

DNA of the CDR3: TGTGCCAGTAGTTTGGTACACAACCAAGAGACCCAGTACTTC. Translated: CASSLVHNQETQYF. The chain is built from TRBV19 and TRBJ2-5, with D unclear. Trimming shortened V by 5 bases and J by 0 bases, and 10 bases separated the two germline ends. Germline CDR1 reads LNHDA; CDR2 reads SQIVND (reference sequence). The CDR3 sequence is 14 residues long. Based on the CDR3 plus reference TRBV19 and TRBJ2-5, the full variable domain is DGGITQSPKYLFRKEGQNVTLSCEQNLNHDAMYWYRQDPGQGLRLIYYSQIVNDFQKGDIAEGYSVSREKKESFPLTVTSAQKNPTAFYLCASSLVHNQETQYFGPGTRLLVL.

V is TRBV27 and J is TRBJ1-4; D is unclear. Trimming took off 10 bases at V and 4 bases at J, with 19 bases between the two ends. Germline CDR1 reads MNHEY; CDR2 reads SMNVEV (reference sequence). The CDR3 has 15 amino acids. CDR3 loop: CATRFRLDGNEKLFF. DNA for the CDR3: TGTGCCACCAGGTTCCGCTTGGACGGTAATGAAAAACTGTTTTTT.

This chain joins TRBV19 and TRBJ1-5; D might be TRBD1 (5 bases). Trimming took 1 base from V and 1 from J, leaving 8 bases between them. From germline, CDR1 is LNHDA and CDR2 SQIVND (reference sequence). The CDR3 is 15 amino acids. The CDR3 region has the DNA TGTGCCAGTAGTATAGGGACACGGAGCAATCAGCCCCAGCATTTT. It translates to CASSIGTRSNQPQHF.

The CDR3 region has the DNA TGCGCCAGCAGCTGGCAGGGACGGGGTACCGGGGAGCTGTTTTTT. This gives the protein CASSWQGRGTGELFF. J is TRBJ2-2 and V is TRBV5-1, with D perhaps assigned TRBD1 or TRBD2 (5 bases each). The V end lost 3 bases, the J end lost 5 bases, and 14 bases lay between the germline ends. This CDR3 has 15 amino acids. The V gene's germline CDR1 is SGHRS and CDR2 YFSETQ.

The rearrangement joins TRBV16 to TRBJ1-1; D remains ambiguous. The CDR3 runs to 14 residues. Trimming cost V 0 bases and J 4 bases, with 9 bases left between them. Germline-derived CDR1 and CDR2 are KGHSY and FQNENV. The CDR3 loop is CASSQSFWGTEAFF. The CDR3 DNA reads as TGTGCCAGCAGCCAATCGTTCTGGGGCACTGAAGCTTTCTTT.

The rearrangement links TRBV6-5 to TRBJ2-3; no reliable D call. Trimming took 11 bases from V and 2 from J, leaving 5 bases between them. Germline-derived CDR1 and CDR2 are MNHEY and SVGAGI. The CDR3 is made up of 10 amino acids. The chain's CDR3 is CAPNTDTQYF. DNA for the CDR3: TGTGCCCCCAACACAGATACGCAGTATTTT.

As DNA, the CDR3 is TGTGCCAGCAGCTTATCCCCCGAAGCTTTCTTT. Translating gives CASSLSPEAFF. The genes are TRBV7-9 and TRBJ1-1; D unresolved. V was trimmed by 2 bases and J by 8 bases, leaving 6 bases between them. CDR1 and CDR2 (germline): SEHNR, FQNEAQ (reference sequence). The CDR3 is 11 residues long.

V gene TRBV7-9 combines with J gene TRBJ2-7; 9 nucleotides align to TRBD1. V lost 5 bases to trimming and J lost 2 bases; unmatched junction nucleotides: 4. Germline values: CDR1 SEHNR, CDR2 FQNEAQ (reference sequence). The CDR3 totals 14 residues. For the CDR3, the DNA is TGTGCCAGCAGCCCAGGGACAGGGACCTACGAGCAGTACTTC. Translation gives CASSPGTGTYEQYF.

The chain carries TRBV30 and TRBJ1-1; D is unclear. Germline values: CDR1 GTSNPN, CDR2 SVGIG (reference sequence). The CDR3 spans 13 residues. Trimming cost V 2 bases and J 4 bases, with 11 bases left between them. The chain's CDR3 is CAWSQWTPTEAFF. In nucleotides, the CDR3 is TGTGCCTGGAGTCAGTGGACCCCCACTGAAGCTTTCTTT.